This T cell receptor beta chain was documented in a study of response to subunit inactivated influenza vaccine. The germline V gene has CDR1 ENHRY and CDR2 SYGVKD. The CDR3 consists of 16 residues. J gave up 0 bases and V 4 bases, and 5 bases lay outside the gene matches. About this clonotype: The antigen remains undetermined.

MiXCR, run by TCRdb on the RT-PCR reads, gives a single entry per CDR3 protein. The sample has around 750,000 distinct CDR3 sequences, 21% seen once. Findings and caveats of the study: Authors proposed each seasonal influenza vaccination draws in few new T cells.

The receptor's source is a man in his forties or fifties who received an inactivated influenza vaccine. This rearrangement joins TRBV10-3 to TRBJ2-2; 7 nucleotides match TRBD1. Here the sequenced sample was PBMCs from blood, taken more than 4 days after vaccination. The CDR3 bases are TGTGCCATCAGTGCTCCCGGGACAGCGAACACCGGGGAGCTGTTTTTT. Translating gives CAISAPGTANTGELFF.